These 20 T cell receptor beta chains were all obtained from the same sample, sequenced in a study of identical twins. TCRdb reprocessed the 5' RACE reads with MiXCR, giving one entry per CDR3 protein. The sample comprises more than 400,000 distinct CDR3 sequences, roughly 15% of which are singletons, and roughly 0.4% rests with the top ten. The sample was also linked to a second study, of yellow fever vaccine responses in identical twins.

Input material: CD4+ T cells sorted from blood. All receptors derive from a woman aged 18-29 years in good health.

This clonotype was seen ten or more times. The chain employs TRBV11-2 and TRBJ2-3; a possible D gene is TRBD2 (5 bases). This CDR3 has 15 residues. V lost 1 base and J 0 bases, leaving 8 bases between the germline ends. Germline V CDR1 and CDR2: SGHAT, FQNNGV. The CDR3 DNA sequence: TGTGCCAGCAGCTTAGTCGGGATTAGCACAGATACGCAGTATTTT. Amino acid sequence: CASSLVGISTDTQYF.

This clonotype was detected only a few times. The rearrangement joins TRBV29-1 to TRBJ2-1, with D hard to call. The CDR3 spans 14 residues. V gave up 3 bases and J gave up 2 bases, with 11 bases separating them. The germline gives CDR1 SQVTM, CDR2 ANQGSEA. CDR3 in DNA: TGCAGCGTTGACCGCGACTGGGCCTACAATGAGCAGTTCTTC. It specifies CSVDRDWAYNEQFF.

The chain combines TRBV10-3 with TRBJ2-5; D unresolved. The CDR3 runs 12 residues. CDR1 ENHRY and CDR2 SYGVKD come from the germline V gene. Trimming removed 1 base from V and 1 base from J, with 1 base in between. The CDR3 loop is CAISEFQETQYF. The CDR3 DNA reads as TGTGCCATCAGTGAGTTCCAAGAGACCCAGTACTTC.

The CDR3 DNA reads TGCGCCAGCAGACCGGGACTACCCTCCTACGAGCAGTACTTC. Translation: CASRPGLPSYEQYF. V and J are TRBV5-1 and TRBJ2-7; 7 bases match TRBD2. Germline CDR1 and CDR2: SGHRS and YFSETQ. Trimming cost V 5 bases and J 0 bases; bases outside gene matches: 5. The CDR3 contains 14 residues.

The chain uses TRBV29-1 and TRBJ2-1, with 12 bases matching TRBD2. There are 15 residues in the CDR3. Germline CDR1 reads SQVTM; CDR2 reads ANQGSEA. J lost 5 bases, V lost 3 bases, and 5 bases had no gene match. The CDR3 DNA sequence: TGCAGCGTTGAGCGGCTAGCGGGGGGGAACAATGAGCAGTTCTTC. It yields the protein CSVERLAGGNNEQFF.

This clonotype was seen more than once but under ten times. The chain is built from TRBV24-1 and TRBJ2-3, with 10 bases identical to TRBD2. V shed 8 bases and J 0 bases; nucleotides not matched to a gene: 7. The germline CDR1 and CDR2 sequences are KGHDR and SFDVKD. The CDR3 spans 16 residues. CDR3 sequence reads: CATNPGLAASTDTQYF. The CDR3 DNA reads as TGTGCCACCAACCCCGGACTAGCGGCAAGCACAGATACGCAGTATTTT.

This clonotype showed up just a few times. CDR3 DNA: TGTGCCAGCAGCCCGGGAAGGGGGAAATTGGGCACTGAAGCTTTCTTT. Translated: CASSPGRGKLGTEAFF. The chain carries TRBV9 and TRBJ1-1, with D possibly matching TRBD1 (6 bases). Trimming left V 4 bases short and J 4 bases short, with 20 bases between. CDR1 and CDR2 (germline): SGDLS, YYNGEE. CDR3 length: 16 residues.

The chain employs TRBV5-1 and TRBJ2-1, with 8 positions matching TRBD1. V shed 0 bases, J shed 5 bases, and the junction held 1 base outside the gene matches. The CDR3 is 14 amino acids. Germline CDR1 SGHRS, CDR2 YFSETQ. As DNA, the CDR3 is TGCGCCAGCAGCTTGGGGGACAGGAACAATGAGCAGTTCTTC. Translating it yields CASSLGDRNNEQFF.

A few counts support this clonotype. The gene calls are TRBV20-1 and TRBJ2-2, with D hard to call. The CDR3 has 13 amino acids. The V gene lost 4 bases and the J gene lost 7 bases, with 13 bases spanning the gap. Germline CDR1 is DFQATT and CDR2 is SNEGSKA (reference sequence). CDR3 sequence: CSATNKVFGELFF. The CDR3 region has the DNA TGCAGTGCTACAAACAAGGTTTTCGGGGAGCTGTTTTTT.

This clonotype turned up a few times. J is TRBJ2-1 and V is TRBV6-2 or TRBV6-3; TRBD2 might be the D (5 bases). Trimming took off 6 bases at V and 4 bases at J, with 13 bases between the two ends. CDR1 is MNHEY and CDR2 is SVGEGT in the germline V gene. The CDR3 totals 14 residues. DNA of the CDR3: TGTGCCAGCAGACCGAGCGGAATTTACAATGAGCAGTTCTTC. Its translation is CASRPSGIYNEQFF.

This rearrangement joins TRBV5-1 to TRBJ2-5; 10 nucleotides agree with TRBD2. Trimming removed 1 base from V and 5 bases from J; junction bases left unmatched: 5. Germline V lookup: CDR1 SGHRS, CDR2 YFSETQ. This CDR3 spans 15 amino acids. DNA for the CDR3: TGCGCCAGCAGCTTGATGTCTAGCGGGAGTGAGACCCAGTACTTC. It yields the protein CASSLMSSGSETQYF.

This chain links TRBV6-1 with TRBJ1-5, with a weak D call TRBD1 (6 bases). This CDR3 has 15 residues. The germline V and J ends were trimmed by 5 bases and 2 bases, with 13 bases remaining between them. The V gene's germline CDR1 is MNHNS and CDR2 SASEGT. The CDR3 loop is CASSPRGAGNQPQHF. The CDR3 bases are TGTGCCAGCAGTCCGAGGGGGGCCGGCAATCAGCCCCAGCATTTT.

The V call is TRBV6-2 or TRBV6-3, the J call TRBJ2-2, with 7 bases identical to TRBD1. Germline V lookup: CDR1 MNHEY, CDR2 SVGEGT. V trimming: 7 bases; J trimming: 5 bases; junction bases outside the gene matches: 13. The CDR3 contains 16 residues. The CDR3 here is CASTAPRTGGTGELFF. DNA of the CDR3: TGTGCCAGCACCGCCCCCAGGACAGGCGGGACCGGGGAGCTGTTTTTT.

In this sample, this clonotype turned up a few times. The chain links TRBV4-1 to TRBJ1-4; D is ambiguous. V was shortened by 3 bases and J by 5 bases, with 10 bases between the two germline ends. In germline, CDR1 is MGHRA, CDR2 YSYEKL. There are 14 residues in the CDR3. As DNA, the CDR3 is TGCGCCAGCAGCCACGGCCCGTTGAATGAAAAACTGTTTTTT. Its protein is CASSHGPLNEKLFF.

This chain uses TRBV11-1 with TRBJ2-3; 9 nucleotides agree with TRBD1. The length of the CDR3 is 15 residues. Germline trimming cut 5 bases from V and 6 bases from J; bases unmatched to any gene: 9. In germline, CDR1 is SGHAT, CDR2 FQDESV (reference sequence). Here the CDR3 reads CASSPVGQGWDTQYF. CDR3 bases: TGTGCCAGCAGCCCCGTAGGACAGGGGTGGGATACGCAGTATTTT.

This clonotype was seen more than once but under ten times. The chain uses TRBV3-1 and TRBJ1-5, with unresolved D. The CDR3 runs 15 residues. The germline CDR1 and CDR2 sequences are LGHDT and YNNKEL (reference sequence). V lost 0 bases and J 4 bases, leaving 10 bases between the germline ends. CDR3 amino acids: CASSQDLAQNQPQHF. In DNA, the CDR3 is TGTGCCAGCAGCCAAGATTTGGCACAGAATCAGCCCCAGCATTTT.

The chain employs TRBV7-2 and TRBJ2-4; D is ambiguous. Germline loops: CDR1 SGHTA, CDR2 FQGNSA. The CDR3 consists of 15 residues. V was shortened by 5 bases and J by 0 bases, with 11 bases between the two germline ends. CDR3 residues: CASSDSKLAKNIQYF. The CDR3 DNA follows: TGTGCCAGCAGCGATAGTAAACTAGCCAAAAACATTCAGTACTTC.

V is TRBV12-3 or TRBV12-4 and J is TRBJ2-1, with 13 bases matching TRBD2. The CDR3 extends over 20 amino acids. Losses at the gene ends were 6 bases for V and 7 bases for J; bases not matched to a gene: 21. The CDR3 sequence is CASSPLRGQGTSGRGNEQFF. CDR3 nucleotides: TGTGCCAGCAGCCCACTCCGGGGACAGGGAACTAGCGGGAGGGGGAATGAGCAGTTCTTC.

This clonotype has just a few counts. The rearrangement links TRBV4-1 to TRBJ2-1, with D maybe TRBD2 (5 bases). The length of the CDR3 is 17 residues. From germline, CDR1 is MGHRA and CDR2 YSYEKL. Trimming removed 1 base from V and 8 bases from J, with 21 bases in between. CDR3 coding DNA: TGCGCCAGCAGCCAAGCCTCCATTTCGGGGATCCTTCATGAGCAGTTCTTC. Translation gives CASSQASISGILHEQFF.

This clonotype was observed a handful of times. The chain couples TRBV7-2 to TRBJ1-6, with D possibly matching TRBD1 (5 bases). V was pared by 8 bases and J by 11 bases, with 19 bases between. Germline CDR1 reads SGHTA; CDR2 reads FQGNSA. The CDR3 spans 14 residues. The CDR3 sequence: CASRQFGQFPPLHF. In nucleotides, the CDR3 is TGTGCCAGCCGTCAGTTCGGACAATTCCCACCCCTCCACTTT.